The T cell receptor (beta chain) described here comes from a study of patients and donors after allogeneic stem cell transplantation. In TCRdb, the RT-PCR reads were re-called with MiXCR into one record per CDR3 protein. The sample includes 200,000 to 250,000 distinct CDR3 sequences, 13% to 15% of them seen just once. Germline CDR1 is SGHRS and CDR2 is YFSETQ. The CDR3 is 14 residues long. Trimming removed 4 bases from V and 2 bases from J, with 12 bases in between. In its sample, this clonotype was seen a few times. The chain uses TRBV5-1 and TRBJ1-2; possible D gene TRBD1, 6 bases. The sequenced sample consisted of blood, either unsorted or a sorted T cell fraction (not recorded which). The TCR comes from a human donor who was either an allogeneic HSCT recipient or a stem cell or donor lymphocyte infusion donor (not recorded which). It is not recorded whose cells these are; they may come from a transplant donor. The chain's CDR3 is CASSREGGNYGYTF. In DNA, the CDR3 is TGCGCCAGCAGCCGGGAGGGGGGCAACTATGGCTACACCTTC.